This T cell receptor beta chain was sequenced in a study of T cells in Graves' hyperthyroidism and ophthalmopathy (dated by TCRdb to the late 2010s). Concerning the study at large: Peripheral blood samples were taken at initial diagnosis, before any treatment was given. To identify distinguishing TCR V-J signatures, a discovery cohort of around 100 patients was used, comprising roughly 45 with Graves' ophthalmopathy and some 60 with stable Graves' hyperthyroidism. Prospective prediction of ophthalmopathy was tested in an independent validation cohort consisting of 18 hyperthyroidism patients and around 17 patients who later progressed to ophthalmopathy. The approximately 90 discovery patients were divided at random into training and test sets in a 7:3 ratio. In addition, the study compared T-cell repertoires in thyroid tissue and in blood from roughly six Graves' hyperthyroidism patients. Once sampling was done, hyperthyroidism patients were given methimazole at a starting dose of 30 mg daily, whereas ophthalmopathy patients were given high-dose intravenous methylprednisolone. TCR Vbeta CDR3 sequencing of fewer than 150 peripheral blood samples (over 40 ophthalmopathy, roughly 72 hyperthyroidism and about 17 progressor patients) is reported in the paper. What the authors observed across the whole study: No statistical method was used to fix the sample size in advance, and group allocation was not hidden from the investigators. During validation, the model predicted progression to ophthalmopathy a median of about 5.9 months ahead of onset, with around 65% sensitivity and roughly 75% specificity. Most expanded thyroid clonotypes (frequency above 0.001) were also detected in blood, suggesting blood repertoires may reflect thyroid immune responses. A model built on a 13 V-J signature distinguished ophthalmopathy from stable hyperthyroidism, reaching around 90% sensitivity and about 81% specificity in cross-validation and 80%/75% in testing.

The TCR beta CDR3 regions were amplified from the RNA transcripts. The first round of RT-PCR for the TCR CDR3 was performed with the HTBI primer set and the Qiagen OneStep RT-PCR kit. Libraries were constructed in a second round of multiplex PCR, after which size selection and purification were performed. Paired-end sequencing of the libraries was performed with 100 bp reads on an Illumina HiSeq2000. As for the authors' bioinformatics: SOAPnuke was used to process the raw data, throwing out any read that contained adapters or uncalled bases, had a mean Phred below 15, or lacked an exact constant-primer or identifier match. High-quality paired reads were merged with COPE v1.2.5, and unique nucleotide sequences were defined as clonotypes. MiTCR v1.1 was used to align clonotypes to the IMGT TRBV, TRBD and TRBJ reference segments. The analysis was restricted to V-J combinations with a frequency above 0.0001, which together covered 99.2% of the repertoires. The TCS score was defined as the ratio of F50 (clonal expansion) to E x V (chaos), calculated using BLOSUM62-based TCRdist between CDR3 peptides within each V-J. Welch's t-statistics and random forest reduced around 520 V-J features to about 13, which were used in a naive Bayes classifier (R e1071). Using fastp trimming at Q25 and MiXCR clonotype assembly, TCRdb reanalyzed the public sequencing data and kept in-frame beta chains. Rows with one shared CDR3 protein collapse into an entry with the most common genes and DNA. These V and J calls are TCRdb output, not the study's own analysis. This sample holds 300,000 to 350,000 distinct CDR3 sequences; 15% to 20% were observed only once. Clones ranked in the top ten supply around 15% of the sample.

This clonotype was found many times. There is no known antigen for this receptor. Base qualities are not provided; no much larger clone lies one nucleotide away. In the ophthalmopathy patients, disease was moderately to severely active, with a Clinical Activity Score of 3 or more, a NOSPECS grade of 4 or more, and a duration of less than 3 months. The study excluded patients with uncontrolled infections, other autoimmune diseases, pregnancy or lactation. Diagnoses were based on clinical symptoms, serum thyroxine and TRAb, thyroid ultrasound and orbital computed tomography. Ficoll-Paque density gradient centrifugation was used to isolate PBMCs from around 10 ml of fresh peripheral blood. Total RNA was extracted using Trizol reagent, and RNA quality was assessed on an Agilent 2100 Bioanalyzer. Spanning cysteine to phenylalanine, the CDR3 consists of 16 amino acids. The only DNA kept is the CDR3, 48 bases in frame from the first base. V is trimmed back by 6 bases and J by 8 bases, and the junction contains 14 bases that no gene match accounts for. The germline V gene sets CDR1 to MGHDK and CDR2 to SYGVNS.

The specimen was blood. The chain links TRBV25-1 with TRBJ1-3; 9 bases in the junction line up with TRBD1. The clonotype was recovered from a woman aged 40-49 years with Graves' ophthalmopathy. In nucleotides, the sequence is TGTGCCAGCAGCGCTATTTGGACAGGGGAGCGGGACACCATATATTTT. Translated, it gives CASSAIWTGERDTIYF.